The sequence of this T cell receptor (beta chain) was determined in a study of technical replicates of blood from several donors. V lost 8 bases and J lost 1, with 9 bases in between. Germline V gene sequence: CDR1 SNHLY, CDR2 FYNNEI. This CDR3 has 13 residues. Some clones are missing from TCRdb's copy, which holds only in-frame ones; the method was immunoSEQ multiplex PCR. The top ten hold around 0.18% of the sample, which has approximately 81,000 clones, just over 95% seen once. The sample consisted of T cells isolated from PBMCs. This sequence originates from a human donor in good health. This chain links TRBV2 with TRBJ2-1; D might be TRBD2 (5 bases). CDR3 DNA: TGTGCCAGCGAGGGTATTTCCTACAATGAGCAGTTCTTC. This codes for CASEGISYNEQFF.